This entry describes one TCR beta chain. Its antigen is currently unknown. This sample stems from a study of T cell responses to AZD1222 COVID-19 vaccine. The ends were cut back, 2 bases at V and 6 bases at J, with 13 bases in the middle. The CDR3 contains 15 residues. Germline V gene sequence: CDR1 SGHVS, CDR2 FQNEAQ. Sequenced by immunoSEQ multiplex PCR; TCRdb stores in-frame clones only, minus some. The sample lists approximately 110,000 clones; 85% to 90% were seen once. Study results and caveats: Spike-spanning, vaccine-associated CD4 TCRs were dominant at 160-218 and 743-854. There were mostly white British donors and more females than males, and clonal diversity was possibly underestimated.

The receptor comes from an adult in good health. The source material was peripheral blood, sampled on day 0 of AZD1222 vaccination. The rearrangement uses TRBV7-8 and TRBJ1-4; weak D call: TRBD1 (6 bases). The CDR3 sequence is CASSLFGGAYEKLFF. The DNA for the CDR3 is TGTGCCAGCAGCTTATTCGGGGGCGCTTATGAAAAACTGTTTTTT. The entire variable domain, with the rest obtained from reference TRBV7-8 and TRBJ1-4, is as follows: GAGVSQSPRYKVAKRGQDVALRCDPISGHVSLFWYQQALGQGPEFLTYFQNEAQLDKSGLPSDRFFAERPEGSVSTLKIQRTQQEDSAVYLCASSLFGGAYEKLFFGSGTQLSVL.